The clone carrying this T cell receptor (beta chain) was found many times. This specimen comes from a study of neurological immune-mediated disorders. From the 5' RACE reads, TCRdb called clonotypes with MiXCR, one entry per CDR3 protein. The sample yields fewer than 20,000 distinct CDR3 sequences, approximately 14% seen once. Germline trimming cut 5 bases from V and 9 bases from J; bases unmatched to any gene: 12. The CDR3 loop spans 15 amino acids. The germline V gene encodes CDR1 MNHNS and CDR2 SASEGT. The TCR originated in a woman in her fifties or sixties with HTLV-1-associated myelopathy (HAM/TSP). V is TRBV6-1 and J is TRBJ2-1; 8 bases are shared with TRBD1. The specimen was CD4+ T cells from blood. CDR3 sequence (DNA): TGTGCCAGCAGTATCTTGACAGGGGCGCTCGGTGAGCAGTTCTTC. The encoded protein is CASSILTGALGEQFF.